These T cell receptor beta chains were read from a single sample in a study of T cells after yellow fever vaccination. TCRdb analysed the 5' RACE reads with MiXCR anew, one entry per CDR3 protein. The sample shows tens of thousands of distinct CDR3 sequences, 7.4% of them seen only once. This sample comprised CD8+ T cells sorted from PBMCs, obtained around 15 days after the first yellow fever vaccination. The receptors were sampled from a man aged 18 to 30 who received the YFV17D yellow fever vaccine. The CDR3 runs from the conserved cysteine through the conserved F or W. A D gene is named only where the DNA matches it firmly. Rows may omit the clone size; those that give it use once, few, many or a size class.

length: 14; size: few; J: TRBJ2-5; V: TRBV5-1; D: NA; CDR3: CASRGLRGLETQYF; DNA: TGCGCCAGCCGTGGCTTACGAGGTTTGGAGACCCAGTACTTC
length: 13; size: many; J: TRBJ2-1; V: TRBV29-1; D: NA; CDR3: CSVWSAPYNEQFF; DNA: TGCAGCGTTTGGTCGGCCCCTTACAATGAGCAGTTCTTC
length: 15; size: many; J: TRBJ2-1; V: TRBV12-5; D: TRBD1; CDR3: CASGLGQGSYNEQFF; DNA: TGTGCTAGTGGTTTGGGACAGGGATCCTACAATGAGCAGTTCTTC
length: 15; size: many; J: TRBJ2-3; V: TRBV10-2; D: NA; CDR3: CASRPSSDTVDTQYF; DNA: TGCGCCAGCAGGCCGTCTAGCGACACGGTGGATACGCAGTATTTT
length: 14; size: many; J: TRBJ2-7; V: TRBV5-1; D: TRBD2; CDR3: CASSTWTSGGEQYF; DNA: TGCGCCAGCAGCACCTGGACTAGCGGGGGCGAGCAGTACTTC
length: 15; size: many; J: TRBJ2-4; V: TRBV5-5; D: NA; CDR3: CASSLVTTGKNIQYF; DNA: TGTGCCAGCAGCTTGGTTACTACAGGGAAAAACATTCAGTACTTC
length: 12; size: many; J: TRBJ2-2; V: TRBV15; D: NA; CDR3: CATIGETGELFF; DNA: TGTGCCACCATAGGGGAGACCGGGGAGCTGTTTTTT
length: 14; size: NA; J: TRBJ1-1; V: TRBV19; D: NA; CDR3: CASRLDSSNTEAFF; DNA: TGTGCCAGTAGACTGGACAGTTCGAACACTGAAGCTTTCTTT
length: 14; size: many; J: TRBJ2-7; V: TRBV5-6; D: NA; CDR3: CASSTGQRNYEQYF; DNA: TGTGCCAGCAGTACCGGACAGAGGAACTACGAGCAGTACTTC
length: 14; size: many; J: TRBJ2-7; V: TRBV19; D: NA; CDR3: CASSPQDAPYEQYF; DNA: TGTGCCAGTAGTCCACAGGACGCACCCTACGAGCAGTACTTC
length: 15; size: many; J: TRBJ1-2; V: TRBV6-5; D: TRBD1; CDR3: CASTQGQGNFYGYTF; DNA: TGTGCCAGCACCCAGGGACAGGGTAACTTCTATGGCTACACCTTC
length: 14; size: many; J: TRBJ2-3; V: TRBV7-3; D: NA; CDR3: CASSPNTRSDTQYF; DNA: TGTGCCAGCAGCCCCAACACTAGGTCAGATACGCAGTATTTT
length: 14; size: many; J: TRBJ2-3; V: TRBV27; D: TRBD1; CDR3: CASRRTGGTDTQYF; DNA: TGTGCCAGCAGAAGGACAGGGGGCACAGATACGCAGTATTTT
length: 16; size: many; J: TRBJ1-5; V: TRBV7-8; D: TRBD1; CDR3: CASSLALGQGNQPQHF; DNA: TGTGCCAGCAGCTTAGCGCTGGGACAGGGCAATCAGCCCCAGCATTTT